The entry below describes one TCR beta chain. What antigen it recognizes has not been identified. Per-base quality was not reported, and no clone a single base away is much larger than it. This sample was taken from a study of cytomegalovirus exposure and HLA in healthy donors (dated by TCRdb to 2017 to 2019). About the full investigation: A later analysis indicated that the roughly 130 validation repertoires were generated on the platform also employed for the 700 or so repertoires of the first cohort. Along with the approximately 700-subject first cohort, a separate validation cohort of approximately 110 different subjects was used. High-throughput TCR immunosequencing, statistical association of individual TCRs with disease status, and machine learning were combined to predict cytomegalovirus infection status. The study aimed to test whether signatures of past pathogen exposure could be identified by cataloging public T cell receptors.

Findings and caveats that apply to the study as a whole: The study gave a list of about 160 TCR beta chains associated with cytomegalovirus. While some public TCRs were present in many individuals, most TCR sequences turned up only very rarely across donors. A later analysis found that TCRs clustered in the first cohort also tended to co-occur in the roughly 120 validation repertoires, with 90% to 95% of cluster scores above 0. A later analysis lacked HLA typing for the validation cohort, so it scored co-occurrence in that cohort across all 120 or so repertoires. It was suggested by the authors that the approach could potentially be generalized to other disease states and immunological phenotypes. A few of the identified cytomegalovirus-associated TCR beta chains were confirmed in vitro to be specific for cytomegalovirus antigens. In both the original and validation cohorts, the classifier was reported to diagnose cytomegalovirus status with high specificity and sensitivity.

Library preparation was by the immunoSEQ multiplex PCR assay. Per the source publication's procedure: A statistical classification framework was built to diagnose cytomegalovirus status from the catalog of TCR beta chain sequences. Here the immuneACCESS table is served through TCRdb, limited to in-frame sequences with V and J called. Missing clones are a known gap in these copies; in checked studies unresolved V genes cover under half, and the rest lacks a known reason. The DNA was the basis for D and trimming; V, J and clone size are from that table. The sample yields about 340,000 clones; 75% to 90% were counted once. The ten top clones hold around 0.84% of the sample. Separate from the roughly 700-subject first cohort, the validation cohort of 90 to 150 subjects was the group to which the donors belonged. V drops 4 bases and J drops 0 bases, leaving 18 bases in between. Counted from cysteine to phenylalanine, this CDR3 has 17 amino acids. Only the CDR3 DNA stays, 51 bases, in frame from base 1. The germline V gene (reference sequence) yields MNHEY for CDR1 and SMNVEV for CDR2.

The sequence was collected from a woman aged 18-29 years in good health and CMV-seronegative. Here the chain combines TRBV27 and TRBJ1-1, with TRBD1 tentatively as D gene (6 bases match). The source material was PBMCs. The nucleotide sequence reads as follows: TGTGCCAGCAGTTCCGGCCAGGGGCGGTTTATGAACACTGAAGCTTTCTTT. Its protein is CASSSGQGRFMNTEAFF.